Below, 15 T cell receptor beta chains from the same sample are listed, as sequenced in a study of T cell repertoires in cytomegalovirus infection (dated by TCRdb to between 2017 and 2020). This sample was sequenced with an Illumina HiSeq 1500. TCRdb reprocessing: public reads trimmed at Q25 with fastp, clones called with MiXCR, in-frame beta chains kept. When rows share a CDR3 protein, they turn into one entry using the most common DNA and genes. The sample table lists approximately 140,000 distinct CDR3 sequences, roughly 9% of them with a count of one. Roughly 9.1% of the sample comes from the top ten. The sample consisted of PBMCs. These receptors were collected from a human donor in good health (CMV status not recorded). Some clones in this sample may be carry-over from other donors' samples.

J is TRBJ2-3 and V is TRBV19, with no clear D. The CDR3 is 13 residues long. Germline lookup yields CDR1 LNHDA and CDR2 SQIVND (reference sequence). Trimming left V 5 bases short and J 5 bases short, with 11 bases between. CDR3: CASSGGSLDTQYF. In DNA form, the CDR3 reads TGTGCCAGTAGTGGTGGTTCACTAGATACGCAGTATTTT.

In its sample, this clonotype was seen many times. This sequence joins TRBV28 and TRBJ2-1; 9 bases fit TRBD1. CDR3 size: 14 residues. V dropped 3 bases and J dropped 8; count of bases not matched to a gene: 5. The V gene's germline CDR1 is MDHEN and CDR2 SYDVKM. As DNA, the CDR3 is TGTGCCAGCAGTTTTGGGGGGACAGGGTATGAGCAGTTCTTC. Amino acids: CASSFGGTGYEQFF.

This clonotype was counted many times. The CDR3 here is CASNPPTGQKNIQYF. As DNA, the CDR3 is TGTGCCAGCAACCCCCCGACAGGGCAGAAAAACATTCAGTACTTC. This chain joins TRBV28 and TRBJ2-4; TRBD1 agrees at 7 bases. After removal of 7 bases from V and 4 bases from J, the junction contained 10 bases not matched to a gene. The CDR3 runs 15 residues. Germline CDR1 is MDHEN and CDR2 is SYDVKM.

This clonotype has at least ten counts. The J gene is TRBJ2-5, the V gene TRBV7-8; D is undetermined. The V gene lost 5 bases and the J gene lost 0 bases, with 7 bases spanning the gap. CDR1 SGHVS and CDR2 FQNEAQ come from the germline V gene. This CDR3 region has 13 residues. CDR3 in amino acids: CASSRLNQETQYF. In DNA form, the CDR3 reads TGTGCCAGCAGCCGACTGAACCAAGAGACCCAGTACTTC.

A note on this clonotype: This may come from a read error, since a much larger clone is one base off. In DNA, the CDR3 is TGTGCCAGCAGCTGCCCGGTGAACACTGAAGCTTTCTTT. This encodes CASSCPVNTEAFF. This chain links TRBV7-9 with TRBJ1-1; D is unclear. The germline CDR1 and CDR2 sequences are SEHNR and FQNEAQ (reference sequence). CDR3 length equals 13 residues. V dropped 4 bases and J dropped 0 bases, with 6 bases sitting between them.

This clonotype was picked up a small number of times. This chain connects TRBV15 to TRBJ1-1; a possible D gene is TRBD1 (5 bases). Germline V CDR1 and CDR2: LNHNV, YYDKDF (reference sequence). The CDR3 sequence is 15 residues long. The V gene lost 0 bases and the J gene lost 8 bases, with 16 bases spanning the gap. CDR3 bases: TGTGCCACCAGCAGAGATATCCGCGGGGGGGGGGAAGCTTTCTTT. It is translated as CATSRDIRGGGEAFF.

This clonotype was picked up a small number of times. An end of the junction does not agree with germline; a read error may underlie this. The genes are TRBV29-1 and TRBJ2-3; TRBD1 matches 9 bases. Germline V gene sequence: CDR1 SQVTM, CDR2 ANQGSEA. The CDR3 consists of 10 residues. CDR3 DNA: TGCAGCGTTGAGGGGACAGGGTCATACTTT. It encodes CSVEGTGSYF.

The J gene is TRBJ2-7, the V gene TRBV5-1; tentative D call: TRBD2 (5 bases). V was shortened by 5 bases and J by 0 bases, with 6 bases between the two germline ends. The CDR3 spans 12 residues. Per germline, CDR1 SGHRS and CDR2 YFSETQ. The CDR3 DNA reads TGCGCCAGCAGGGGGAGCTCCTACGAGCAGTACTTC. Translation gives CASRGSSYEQYF.

This clonotype was seen only a few times. The chain is built from TRBV6-5 and TRBJ2-5; perhaps TRBD2 as D (6 bases). CDR1 is MNHEY, CDR2 SVGAGI, per germline. The ends were cut back, 8 bases at V and 5 bases at J, with 18 bases in the middle. The CDR3 loop spans 14 amino acids. CDR3 DNA: TGTGCCAGCTGCCCCCGGGACTTGCGGGAGACCCAGTACTTC. Its protein product is CASCPRDLRETQYF.

About this clonotype: A much larger clone sits a single nucleotide away, making a read error possible. Without the conserved terminal phenylalanine or tryptophan, this CDR3 likely stems from a read error. V is TRBV20-1 and J is TRBJ2-1; weak D call: TRBD2 (6 bases). The length of the CDR3 is 14 residues. The germline gives CDR1 DFQATT, CDR2 SNEGSKA (reference sequence). Deletions cut 3 bases from V and 3 bases from J, with 12 bases between. CDR3 region: CSASSEGIYNEQFL. The CDR3 bases are TGCAGTGCTAGTTCGGAGGGGATCTACAATGAGCAGTTCCTC.

This clonotype showed up many times. The V and J genes are TRBV7-9 and TRBJ1-1; no clear D. This CDR3 contains 12 residues. The V end lost 2 bases, the J end lost 4 bases, and 5 bases lay between the germline ends. CDR1 is SEHNR and CDR2 is FQNEAQ in the germline V gene (reference sequence). CDR3 sequence: CASSLSLTEAFF. For the CDR3, the DNA is TGTGCCAGCAGCTTATCGCTCACTGAAGCTTTCTTT.

This clonotype has a count of ten or more. The chain is built from TRBV20-1 and TRBJ2-3; 11 nucleotides line up with TRBD2. This CDR3 spans 14 amino acids. The J segment lost 3 bases and the V segment lost 5 bases, leaving 4 bases of the junction unmatched. Germline V gives CDR1 DFQATT, CDR2 SNEGSKA (reference sequence). CDR3 sequence reads: CSAASSGGTDTQYF. CDR3 nucleotide sequence: TGCAGTGCTGCCTCTAGCGGGGGGACAGATACGCAGTATTTT.

The table lists this clonotype with a few counts. The rearrangement links TRBV12-3 or TRBV12-4 to TRBJ2-1; TRBD2 agrees at 12 bases. This CDR3 is 17 amino acids long. The trim removed 0 bases at V and 6 bases at J, leaving 6 bases unmatched. As DNA, the CDR3 is TGTGCCAGCAGTTTAGCGAGACTAGCGGGGGATACCAATGAGCAGTTCTTC. It encodes CASSLARLAGDTNEQFF.

Ten or more counts support this clonotype. The V gene is TRBV2, the J gene TRBJ2-3, with 8 bases fitting TRBD1. Trimming at V came to 6 bases and at J to 4 bases, leaving 9 bases not matched to a gene. CDR1 SNHLY and CDR2 FYNNEI come from the germline V gene. The length of the CDR3 is 15 residues. The CDR3 DNA is TGTGCCAGCAGATCAGACAGGGGTAAAGCAGATACGCAGTATTTT. Residues: CASRSDRGKADTQYF.

This rearrangement joins TRBV7-9 to TRBJ2-1, with D possibly matching TRBD1 (6 bases). The CDR3 length is 16 residues. V gave up 0 bases and J gave up 0 bases, with 9 bases separating them. CDR1 is SEHNR and CDR2 is FQNEAQ in the germline V gene (reference sequence). The CDR3 DNA follows: TGTGCCAGCAGCTTAGCCGACAGGTCCTCCTACAATGAGCAGTTCTTC. Encoded protein: CASSLADRSSYNEQFF.